In its sample, the clone carrying this TCR beta chain was seen once. Antigen unknown. Some clones are missing from TCRdb's copy, which holds only in-frame ones; the method was immunoSEQ multiplex PCR. The sample has about 72,000 clones; 85% to 90% are singletons. The record originates from a study of OX40 agonist ivuxolimab in advanced cancers. Overall study context: Around 40% of patients had received prior checkpoint inhibitor therapy.

Patients were ineligible given autoimmune disease history or systemic immunosuppression. Study-wide results and caveats: The CD4+ and CD8+ T cells in the blood had expanded clonally by week 6 at 0.1 to 3.0 mg/kg. There were, on average, more expanded clones in CD8+ T cells than in CD4+.

Sequences were derived from CD4+ or CD8+ T cells sorted from blood, sampled in a trial of the OX40 agonist ivuxolimab. This TCR came from an adult with an advanced solid tumor such as melanoma, head and neck, liver or kidney cancer.

The CDR3, as DNA: TGTGCCAGCAATCCGACTGGGCAGGGCACAGCCAAAAACATTCAGTACTTC. Residues: CASNPTGQGTAKNIQYF. The chain combines TRBV2 with TRBJ2-4; D might be TRBD1 (5 bases). V was pared by 7 bases and J by 0 bases, with 19 bases between. Germline CDR1 reads SNHLY; CDR2 reads FYNNEI. CDR3 length: 17 amino acids.